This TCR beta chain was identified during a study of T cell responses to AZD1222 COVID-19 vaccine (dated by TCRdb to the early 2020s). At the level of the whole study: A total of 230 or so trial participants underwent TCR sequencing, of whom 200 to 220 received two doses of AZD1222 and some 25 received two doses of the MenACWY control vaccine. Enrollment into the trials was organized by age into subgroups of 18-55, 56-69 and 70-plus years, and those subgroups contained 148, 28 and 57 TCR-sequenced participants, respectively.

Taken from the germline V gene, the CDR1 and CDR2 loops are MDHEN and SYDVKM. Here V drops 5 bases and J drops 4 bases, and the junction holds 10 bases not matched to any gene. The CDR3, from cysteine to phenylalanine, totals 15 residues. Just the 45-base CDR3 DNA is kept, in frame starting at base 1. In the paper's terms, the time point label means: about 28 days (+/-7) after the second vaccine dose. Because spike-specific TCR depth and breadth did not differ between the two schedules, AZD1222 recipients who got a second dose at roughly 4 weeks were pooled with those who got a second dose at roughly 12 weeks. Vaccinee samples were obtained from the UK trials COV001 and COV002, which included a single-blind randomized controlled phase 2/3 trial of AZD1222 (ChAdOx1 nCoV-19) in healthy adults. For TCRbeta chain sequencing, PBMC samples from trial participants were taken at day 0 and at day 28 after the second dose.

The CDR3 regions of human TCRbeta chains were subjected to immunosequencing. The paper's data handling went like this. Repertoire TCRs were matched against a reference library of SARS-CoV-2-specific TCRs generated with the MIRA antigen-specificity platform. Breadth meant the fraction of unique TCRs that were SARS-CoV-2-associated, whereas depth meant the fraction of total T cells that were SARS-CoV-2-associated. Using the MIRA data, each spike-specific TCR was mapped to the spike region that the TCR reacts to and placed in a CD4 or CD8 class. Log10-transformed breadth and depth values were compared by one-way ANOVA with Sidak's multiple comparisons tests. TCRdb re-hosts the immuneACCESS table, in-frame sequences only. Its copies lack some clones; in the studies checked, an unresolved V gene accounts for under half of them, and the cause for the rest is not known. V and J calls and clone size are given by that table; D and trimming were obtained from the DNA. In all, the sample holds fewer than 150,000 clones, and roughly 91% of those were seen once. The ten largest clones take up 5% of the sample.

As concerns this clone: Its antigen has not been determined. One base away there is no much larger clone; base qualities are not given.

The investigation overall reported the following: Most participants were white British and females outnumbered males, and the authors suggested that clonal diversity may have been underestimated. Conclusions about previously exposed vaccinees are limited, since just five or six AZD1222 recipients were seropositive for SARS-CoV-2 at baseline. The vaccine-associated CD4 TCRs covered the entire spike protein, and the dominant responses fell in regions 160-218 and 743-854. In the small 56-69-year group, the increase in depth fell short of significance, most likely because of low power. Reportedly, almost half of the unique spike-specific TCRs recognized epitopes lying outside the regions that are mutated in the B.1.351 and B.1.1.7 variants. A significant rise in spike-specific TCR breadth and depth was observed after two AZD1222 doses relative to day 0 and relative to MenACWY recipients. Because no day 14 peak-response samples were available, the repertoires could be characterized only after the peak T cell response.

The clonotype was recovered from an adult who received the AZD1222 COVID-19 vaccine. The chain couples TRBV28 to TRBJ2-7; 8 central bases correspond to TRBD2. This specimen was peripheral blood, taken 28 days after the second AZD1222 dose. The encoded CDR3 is CASSHLPAGAYEQYF. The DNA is TGTGCCAGCAGTCATCTCCCAGCGGGAGCTTACGAGCAGTACTTC.